What follows are 27 T cell receptor beta chains derived from one specimen sequenced in a study of tumor-infiltrating lymphocytes in primary liver carcinoma. cDNA specific to TCR beta was made from approximately 0.55 ug of total RNA, with a constant-region primer employed for priming. Modified slightly, ARM-PCR produced TCR beta libraries over three nested multiplex PCR rounds. In the first two PCR rounds, TRBV1-TRBV30 forward primers were paired with a C-beta reverse primer, and each round lasted approximately 9 cycles. In TCRdb, the multiplex PCR reads were re-called with MiXCR into one record per CDR3 protein. The sample lists approximately 340,000 distinct CDR3 sequences, less than 75% occurring once. Extraction also yielded germline DNA, while blood RNA was obtained from unsorted whole blood. The sequencing input was peripheral blood. The receptors shown here come from a man aged 35 to 55 with primary liver carcinoma and hepatitis B virus infection.

Turning to this clonotype: An end of the junction does not agree with germline; a read error may underlie this. CDR3: CASSYLGLPNSNTEAFF. CDR3 DNA: TGTGCCAGCAGTTACCTGGGACTCCCAAACTCGAACACTGAAGCCTTCTTT. V and J are TRBV6-5 and TRBJ1-1; weak D call: TRBD1 (5 bases). The CDR3 has 17 residues. The germline CDR1 and CDR2 sequences are MNHEY and SVGAGI.

A remark on this clonotype: A junction boundary mismatches the germline segment, possibly from a read error. The J gene is TRBJ2-2, the V gene TRBV6-5; D is possibly TRBD2 (5 bases). The CDR3 has 15 residues. Germline values: CDR1 MNHEY, CDR2 SVGAGI. The CDR3, as DNA: TGTGCCGGCAGCAACACGCCGGGGAGAGGCGGGGAGCTGTTTTTT. Amino acid sequence: CAGSNTPGRGGELFF.

Comment on this clonotype: A much larger clone sits a single nucleotide away, making a read error possible. The chain uses TRBV6-6 and TRBJ2-2; D may correspond to TRBD1 or TRBD2 (6 bases each). The length of the CDR3 is 14 residues. V was shortened by 6 bases and J by 7 bases, with 15 bases between the two germline ends. The germline CDR1 and CDR2 sequences are MNHNY and SVGAGI (reference sequence). The CDR3 spells CASRIRGQNGELFF. The CDR3 coding sequence is TGTGCCAGCAGGATCCGGGGGCAGAACGGGGAGCTGTTTTTT.

The CDR3 region has the DNA TGTGCCAGCAGCGAAGCGGGACCCTCCTACGAGCAGTACTTC. Amino acid sequence: CASSEAGPSYEQYF. The rearrangement uses TRBV28 and TRBJ2-7; TRBD2 matches at 7 bases. In germline, CDR1 is MDHEN, CDR2 SYDVKM. The CDR3 has 14 residues. Losses at the gene ends were 6 bases for V and 0 bases for J; bases not matched to a gene: 5.

The gene calls are TRBV10-2 and TRBJ2-1; 12 bases line up with TRBD2. Trimming removed 9 bases from V and 7 bases from J; junction bases left unmatched: 16. The germline CDR1 and CDR2 sequences are WSHSY and SAAADI. CDR3 length: 17 amino acids. In DNA, the CDR3 is TGCGCCAGTAGCGATCTAGCGGGAGGGGGGTTCTATAATGAGCAGTTCTTC. Translation: CASSDLAGGGFYNEQFF.

This clonotype was observed a single time. The J gene is TRBJ1-1, the V gene TRBV11-2; D is undetermined. This CDR3 comprises 14 residues. The germline gives CDR1 SGHAT, CDR2 FQNNGV. V was trimmed by 6 bases and J by 3 bases, leaving 14 bases between them. The CDR3 DNA follows: TGTGCCAGCAGATTGGATCACGGACACACTGAAGCTTTCTTT. Its translation is CASRLDHGHTEAFF.

This clonotype appeared many times. The chain links TRBV4-3 to TRBJ2-1; the D gene could be TRBD1 or TRBD2 (5 bases each). V lost 0 bases to trimming and J lost 4 bases, with 13 bases between them. The germline V gene has CDR1 LGHNA and CDR2 YSLEER. CDR3 size: 16 residues. CDR3 sequence reads: CASSQDFTGPYNEQFF. The CDR3 DNA sequence: TGCGCCAGCAGCCAAGATTTCACGGGACCTTACAATGAGCAGTTCTTC.

In its sample, this clonotype was seen once. One end of the junction does not line up with germline, which may come from a read error. This sequence joins TRBV4-3 and TRBJ2-1, with 14 nucleotides matching TRBD2. Germline V CDR1 and CDR2: LGHNA, YSLEER. This CDR3 contains 16 residues. DNA of the CDR3: TGCGCCAGCAGCCAAGAGGCGACTAGCGGGAGGGGAGAGCGGTTCTTT. Protein product: CASSQEATSGRGERFF.

This clonotype came up a few times. This rearrangement joins TRBV6-2 or TRBV6-3 to TRBJ1-1; no reliable D call. The germline V gene encodes CDR1 MNHEY and CDR2 SVGEGT. The CDR3 totals 13 residues. Trimming left V 8 bases short and J 0 bases short, with 10 bases between. The CDR3 reads CASGGMMNTEAFF. CDR3 nucleotide sequence: TGTGCCAGCGGTGGGATGATGAACACTGAAGCTTTCTTT.

On this clonotype: A much larger clone sits a single nucleotide away, making a read error possible. V is TRBV6-2 or TRBV6-3 and J is TRBJ2-7; D remains unclear. The CDR3 is made up of 14 amino acids. Germline V gene lookup returns CDR1 MNHEY and CDR2 SVGEGT. With 6 bases removed from V and 2 bases from J, the gap between germline ends came to 14 bases. As DNA, the CDR3 is TGTGCCAGCAGATCCGTAGATCGGACCTACGAGCAGTACTTC. It is translated as CASRSVDRTYEQYF.

A note on this clonotype: An end of the junction does not agree with germline; a read error may underlie this. The chain recombines TRBV5-8 with TRBJ1-1, with D perhaps TRBD1 (6 bases). CDR3 length: 12 amino acids. Germline loops: CDR1 SGHTS, CDR2 YDEGEE. The DNA of the CDR3 is TGTGCCAGCACAAAGCAGGGGCTTGAAACTTTCTTT. Residues: CASTKQGLETFF.

The table lists this clonotype with many counts. This rearrangement joins TRBV6-2 or TRBV6-3 to TRBJ2-5, with 7 bases matching TRBD2. The CDR3 is 12 residues long. The V gene end was trimmed by 4 bases and the J gene end by 9 bases; junction bases not matched to a gene: 5. The germline CDR1 and CDR2 sequences are MNHEY and SVGEGT. The CDR3 sequence: CASSSGLPSQYF. The CDR3 DNA is TGTGCCAGCAGTTCGGGACTACCGTCCCAGTACTTC.

Notes on this clonotype: A much bigger clone sits one base away, suggesting this may be a read error. The genes are TRBV6-5 and TRBJ1-1, with D perhaps TRBD1 (6 bases). The CDR3 sequence is 14 residues long. CDR1 is MNHEY and CDR2 is SVGAGI in the germline V gene. The CDR3 region has the DNA TGTGCCAGCAGTACCGGGACATTGAACACTGAAGCTTCCTTT. Amino acids: CASSTGTLNTEASF.

There are many counts of this clonotype. The rearrangement joins TRBV29-1 to TRBJ2-1; D perhaps matches TRBD2 (6 bases). The CDR3 is 14 residues long. Germline CDR1 and CDR2: SQVTM and ANQGSEA. V was trimmed by 5 bases and J by 7 bases, leaving 18 bases between them. The CDR3 protein is CSVSVFGGINEQFF. CDR3 sequence (DNA): TGCAGCGTTTCCGTATTCGGCGGGATAAATGAGCAGTTCTTC.

A few counts support this clonotype. A much larger clonotype is one base distant, so this may be a read error. The V call is TRBV29-1, the J call TRBJ1-2; D is possibly TRBD1 (6 bases). The germline V gene encodes CDR1 SQVTM and CDR2 ANQGSEA. The CDR3 has 10 residues. The CDR3 DNA sequence: TGCAGCGTCACAGGGAGCGGCTACGCCTTC. Protein product: CSVTGSGYAF.

The rearrangement joins TRBV11-2 to TRBJ2-5; the D gene is possibly TRBD1 (5 bases). The CDR3 covers 15 residues. V lost 9 bases and J lost 7, with 24 bases in between. Germline CDR1 SGHAT, CDR2 FQNNGV. The CDR3 here is CASQLQDDRVGTQYF. The CDR3 region has the DNA TGTGCCAGTCAGCTACAGGACGATCGGGTTGGGACCCAGTACTTC.

The chain uses TRBV28 and TRBJ2-3; the D is unclear. V lost 10 bases, J lost 0 bases, and 17 bases lay in between. The germline V gene has CDR1 MDHEN and CDR2 SYDVKM. CDR3 size: 15 residues. CDR3: CATSHNLGSTDTQYF. The CDR3, as DNA: TGTGCCACCAGCCATAACTTAGGGAGCACAGATACGCAGTATTTT.

The chain joins TRBV11-2 to TRBJ2-1; a possible D gene is TRBD2 (6 bases). This CDR3 spans 16 amino acids. The V end lost 5 bases, the J end lost 10 bases, and 24 bases lay between the germline ends. Germline V gene data show CDR1 as SGHAT and CDR2 as FQNNGV. The CDR3 sequence: CASSLVGDGSLSEQFF. DNA for the CDR3: TGTGCCAGCAGCCTGGTCGGGGACGGGAGTTTAAGCGAGCAGTTCTTC.

Concerning this clonotype: A much larger clone lies one base from this, so it may be a read error. The V and J genes are TRBV6-1 and TRBJ1-2; D uncertain. The CDR3 spans 14 residues. CDR1 is MNHNS, CDR2 SASEGT, per germline. CDR3 sequence reads: CAGSEEDPRPGYTF. As DNA, the CDR3 is TGTGCCGGCAGTGAAGAGGACCCCCGGCCGGGCTACACCTTC.

This clonotype was counted between two and nine times. The CDR3 nucleotides read TGTGCCAGCAGTTTTTCCGGGACCTCTGGGGCCAACGTCCTGACTTTC. As protein: CASSFSGTSGANVLTF. The chain uses TRBV12-3 or TRBV12-4 and TRBJ2-6; either TRBD1 or TRBD2 may fit D (5 bases each). Trimming cost V 3 bases and J 0 bases, with 9 bases left between them. The CDR3 loop spans 16 amino acids.

This clonotype was seen just once. A much larger clone sits a single nucleotide away, making a read error possible. CDR3 in amino acids: CASSYLAGGPNKQFF. CDR3 in DNA: TGTGCCAGCAGCTACCTAGCGGGAGGCCCTAATAAGCAGTTCTTC. This rearrangement joins TRBV4-2 to TRBJ2-1; 11 bases are shared with TRBD2. The CDR3 totals 15 residues. V lost 5 bases to trimming and J lost 11 bases; unmatched junction nucleotides: 11. CDR1 and CDR2 from the germline V gene are LGHNA and YNFKEQ.

Notes on this clonotype: The junction does not match germline at one end; this may be a read error. V is TRBV11-2 and J is TRBJ1-1, with D unclear. Looked up from germline, CDR1 is SGHAT and CDR2 is FQNNGV. This CDR3 has 13 residues. CDR3 DNA: TGTGCCGGCAGTCTCAAGGCCCAGGCGGAAGCTTTCTTT. Translated: CAGSLKAQAEAFF.

In regard to this clonotype: A junction end diverges from the germline sequence, so it may reflect a read error. This rearrangement joins TRBV12-3 or TRBV12-4 to TRBJ2-6, with D perhaps matching TRBD1 or TRBD2 (5 bases each). This CDR3 is 13 amino acids long. The CDR3 here is CASRQPGTNLLTF. In DNA form, the CDR3 reads TGTGCCAGTCGACAGCCTGGGACCAACCTCCTGACTTTC.

The V gene is TRBV5-1, the J gene TRBJ1-1; D is uncertain. CDR1 SGHRS and CDR2 YFSETQ come from the germline V gene. Trimming pared 0 bases from V and 2 bases from J, leaving 8 bases between. CDR3 length equals 14 residues. The CDR3 coding sequence is TGCGCCAGCAGCTTGGGGCAGGCCAACACTGAAGCTTTCTTT. It codes for CASSLGQANTEAFF.

This clonotype was observed at least ten times. The V and J genes are TRBV12-3 or TRBV12-4 and TRBJ2-1; D is ambiguous. CDR3 length equals 14 residues. V was cut by 4 bases and J by 10 bases, with 17 bases left in between. CDR3 amino acids: CASSSRLEDQEQFF. CDR3 DNA sequence: TGTGCCAGCAGTTCCCGGTTAGAGGACCAGGAGCAGTTCTTC.

Regarding this clonotype: Germline and junction disagree at one end, which may indicate a read error. The chain employs TRBV10-3 and TRBJ2-6; either TRBD1 or TRBD2 may supply D (5 bases each). There are 16 residues in the CDR3. Germline CDR1 is ENHRY and CDR2 is SYGVKD. The CDR3 sequence: CDISAAWGSGANVLTF. CDR3 in DNA: TGTGACATCAGTGCTGCCTGGGGGAGCGGGGCCAACGTCCTGACTTTC.

This clonotype was seen only a few times. The J gene is TRBJ2-1, the V gene TRBV5-1; TRBD2 matches at 10 bases. Trimming took 3 bases from V and 5 from J; bases not matched to a gene: 8. The germline CDR1 and CDR2 sequences are SGHRS and YFSETQ. This CDR3 contains 16 residues. DNA for the CDR3: TGCGCCAGCAGCTCCATCGGACTAGCGGTAAACAATGAGCAGTTCTTC. Translated, it gives CASSSIGLAVNNEQFF.